Shown below are 22 T cell receptor beta chains from a single sample sequenced in a study of blood T cell repertoires in COVID-19 (TCRdb year 2020). The library was generated by the immunoSEQ multiplex PCR assay. What TCRdb holds here is the immuneACCESS table cut down to in-frame rearrangements. Part of the clones is not present; checked against another copy, under half of the missing clones reflect an unresolved V gene, and the others are unexplained. For this sample there are approximately 50,000 clones; about three quarters appear just once. The ten largest clonotypes hold roughly 45% of the sample. Sequencing was done on a sample of peripheral blood. The source is a man aged 65 to 79 with active or convalescent COVID-19.

This sequence joins TRBV6-1 and TRBJ1-5, with D uncertain. The CDR3 has 14 residues. Trimming cost V 2 bases and J 7 bases, with 12 bases left between them. Germline lookup yields CDR1 MNHNS and CDR2 SASEGT. The CDR3 DNA follows: TGTGCCAGCAGTGAAAATATCTTCCGGCAGCCCCAGCATTTT. Its protein product is CASSENIFRQPQHF.

V gene TRBV6-2 or TRBV6-3 combines with J gene TRBJ1-5, with D unresolved. Deletions cut 0 bases from V and 0 bases from J, with 12 bases between. CDR1 MNHEY and CDR2 SVGEGT come from the germline V gene. This CDR3 is built from 17 residues. DNA for the CDR3: TGTGCCAGCAGTTACTCGATTTTCCCGGTTAGCAATCAGCCCCAGCATTTT. Its translation is CASSYSIFPVSNQPQHF.

This clone was seen repeatedly, ten times or more. V usage is TRBV5-5 and J usage is TRBJ2-2; D not resolved. CDR1 and CDR2 (germline): SGHKS, YYEKEE (reference sequence). The CDR3 loop spans 14 amino acids. Trimming removed 3 bases from V and 6 bases from J, with 12 bases in between. The DNA of the CDR3 is TGTGCCAGCAGCTCTTTCCAGGAAGCCGGGGAGCTGTTTTTT. It is translated as CASSSFQEAGELFF.

This clone was seen once. V gene TRBV19 combines with J gene TRBJ1-2; the D is unclear. The CDR3 has 14 residues. V was shortened by 11 bases and J by 1 base, with 17 bases between the two germline ends. CDR1 and CDR2 (germline): LNHDA, SQIVND (reference sequence). The CDR3 here is CASKGSEGNYGYTF. CDR3 nucleotides: TGTGCCTCTAAAGGCTCCGAGGGTAACTATGGCTACACCTTC.

The chain recombines TRBV7-3 with TRBJ2-3; TRBD2 matches 10 bases. CDR1 and CDR2 from the germline V gene are SGHTA and FQGTGA. The CDR3 covers 21 residues. Trimming took 1 base from V and 2 from J; bases not matched to a gene: 18. The CDR3 region is CASSLRVRSSGSARFTDTQYF. CDR3 coding DNA: TGTGCCAGCAGCTTAAGAGTAAGGTCTAGCGGGAGCGCCCGTTTCACAGATACGCAGTATTTT.

By its share, this clone is medium-sized. The chain employs TRBV4-1 and TRBJ1-1, with 7 bases identical to TRBD1. The CDR3 runs to 18 residues. Germline loops: CDR1 MGHRA, CDR2 YSYEKL. Germline trimming cut 2 bases from V and 4 bases from J; bases unmatched to any gene: 16. The CDR3 sequence: CASSQRSVGTDPSTEAFF. The CDR3 nucleotides are TGCGCCAGCAGCCAACGTTCGGTGGGGACAGACCCCAGCACTGAAGCTTTCTTT.

The rearrangement joins TRBV29-1 to TRBJ2-7, with D maybe TRBD2 (5 bases). V lost 5 bases to trimming and J lost 5 bases, with 19 bases between them. CDR3 size: 14 residues. CDR1 and CDR2 (germline): SQVTM, ANQGSEA. The DNA for the CDR3 is TGCAGCGTTATGCGGGCCGGGAAGGACGACGAGCAGTACTTC. As protein: CSVMRAGKDDEQYF.

This chain uses TRBV6-2 or TRBV6-3 with TRBJ2-1; TRBD2 is a possible D gene (5 bases). V lost 4 bases and J lost 4, with 14 bases in between. Germline CDR1 is MNHEY and CDR2 is SVGEGT. CDR3 length equals 15 residues. The CDR3 nucleotides are TGTGCCAGCAGTTCGGACTCGCTGGTTTACAATGAGCAGTTCTTC. Protein: CASSSDSLVYNEQFF.

This clone was picked up a small number of times. This rearrangement joins TRBV18 to TRBJ1-4, with a weak D call TRBD1 (6 bases). Germline V CDR1 and CDR2: KGHSH, LQKENI. Trimming took 3 bases from V and 2 from J, leaving 10 bases between them. This CDR3 has 15 amino acids. CDR3 loop: CASSPTRGTNEKLFF. The CDR3 nucleotides read TGTGCCAGCTCACCTACTAGGGGGACTAATGAAAAACTGTTTTTT.

The J gene is TRBJ2-5, the V gene TRBV12-3 or TRBV12-4; D gene uncertain. The CDR3 sequence is 13 residues long. Trimming left V 2 bases short and J 4 bases short, with 8 bases between. CDR3 bases: TGTGCCAGCAGTTTATCCCCCAGAGAGACCCAGTACTTC. Residues: CASSLSPRETQYF.

The count of this clone is one. The J gene is TRBJ2-1, the V gene TRBV7-9; TRBD2 aligns across 14 bases. Germline V gene data show CDR1 as SEHNR and CDR2 as FQNEAQ (reference sequence). The CDR3 has 14 amino acids. After removal of 6 bases from V and 10 bases from J, the junction contained 5 bases not matched to a gene. This CDR3 is CASSSGLAGEEQFF. The CDR3 coding sequence is TGTGCCAGCAGTTCGGGACTAGCGGGGGAAGAGCAGTTCTTC.

V and J are TRBV5-1 and TRBJ2-5, with no clear D. This CDR3 is 15 amino acids long. The ends were cut back, 2 bases at V and 5 bases at J, with 16 bases in the middle. Germline V gives CDR1 SGHRS, CDR2 YFSETQ. CDR3 nucleotide sequence: TGCGCCAGCAGCTTTTCGTTAGCTGCTCGGGAGACCCAGTACTTC. Encoded protein: CASSFSLAARETQYF.

This clone appeared a few times. This chain uses TRBV4-3 with TRBJ2-6, with TRBD1 identical over 8 bases. The V gene end was trimmed by 4 bases and the J gene end by 0 bases; junction bases not matched to a gene: 2. CDR3 length equals 16 residues. Germline V gene data show CDR1 as LGHNA and CDR2 as YSLEER. CDR3 amino acids: CASSLGTGSGANVLTF. The CDR3 nucleotides are TGCGCCAGCAGCCTCGGGACAGGCTCTGGGGCCAACGTCCTGACTTTC.

The rearrangement links TRBV28 to TRBJ1-1, with 7 nucleotides matching TRBD1. CDR1 is MDHEN, CDR2 SYDVKM, per germline. The CDR3 covers 12 residues. J was trimmed by 4 bases and V by 5 bases; bases with no gene match: 1. The CDR3 coding sequence is TGTGCCAGCAGTGGGACAGCCACTGAAGCTTTCTTT. Amino acids: CASSGTATEAFF.

With regard to this clone: One end of the junction is discordant with germline, which a read error may explain. The J gene is TRBJ1-6, the V gene TRBV7-3; possibly TRBD1 for D (6 bases). The CDR3 sequence is 15 residues long. The germline V gene has CDR1 SGHTA and CDR2 FQGTGA. The chain's CDR3 is CASSLWGGYDSPLHF. The CDR3 bases are TGTGCCAGCAGCTTGTGGGGGGGCTATGATTCACCCCTCCACTTT.

This chain links TRBV7-2 with TRBJ1-2, with no clear D. The CDR3 runs 13 residues. V lost 1 base, J lost 8 bases, and 11 bases lay in between. Germline values: CDR1 SGHTA, CDR2 FQGNSA. DNA of the CDR3: TGTGCCAGCAGCTTAGGGACGGGAAGAGGCTACACCTTC. Translation: CASSLGTGRGYTF.

The chain carries TRBV6-6 and TRBJ1-2; D is ambiguous. Germline V gene sequence: CDR1 MNHNY, CDR2 SVGAGI (reference sequence). CDR3 length: 12 residues. The V and J ends lost 2 bases and 8 bases respectively, with 9 bases between them. The CDR3 nucleotides read TGTGCCAGCAGTTACGGAGGATGGGGCTACACCTTC. It codes for CASSYGGWGYTF.

Written as DNA, the CDR3 is TGTGCCAGCAGCTGGTGGACAGCCAACTATGGCTACACCTTC. Protein sequence: CASSWWTANYGYTF. The chain couples TRBV5-6 to TRBJ1-2; a weak D match, TRBD1 (6 bases). This CDR3 has 14 amino acids. Germline CDR1 SGHDT, CDR2 YYEEEE. V lost 3 bases and J 2 bases, leaving 11 bases between the germline ends.

The CDR3 DNA sequence: TGTGCCAGCAGTGACCCTGGGACAGGGGCCACCGGGGAGCTGTTTTTT. Its protein product is CASSDPGTGATGELFF. The chain carries TRBV25-1 and TRBJ2-2; 10 bases align to TRBD1. Germline V gene lookup returns CDR1 MGHDK and CDR2 SYGVNS. The CDR3 is 16 residues long. V lost 3 bases and J lost 4; bases outside the gene matches: 5.

The chain carries TRBV27 and TRBJ2-7, with 8 bases aligning to TRBD2. CDR3 length: 15 residues. The trim removed 6 bases at V and 6 bases at J, leaving 13 bases unmatched. The V gene's germline CDR1 is MNHEY and CDR2 SMNVEV (reference sequence). Here the CDR3 DNA reads TGTGCCAGCAGCTCACTGCGGGGGGCTGGGATCGAGCAGTACTTC. It encodes CASSSLRGAGIEQYF.

This clone is medium-sized by share. The genes are TRBV27 and TRBJ2-5; 8 bases are shared with TRBD2. From germline, CDR1 is MNHEY and CDR2 SMNVEV (reference sequence). This CDR3 spans 15 amino acids. Trimming cost V 1 base and J 5 bases; bases outside gene matches: 6. CDR3 sequence: CASSLLAGGQETQYF. CDR3 bases: TGTGCCAGCAGTTTATTGGCGGGAGGTCAGGAGACCCAGTACTTC.

The J gene is TRBJ2-2, the V gene TRBV6-1; D is undetermined. Germline lookup yields CDR1 MNHNS and CDR2 SASEGT. The CDR3 extends over 18 amino acids. V lost 1 base and J 2 bases, leaving 17 bases between the germline ends. The DNA of the CDR3 is TGTGCCAGCAGTGAAGGCATTTCAGGATTAGGAAACACCGGGGAGCTGTTTTTT. It encodes CASSEGISGLGNTGELFF.